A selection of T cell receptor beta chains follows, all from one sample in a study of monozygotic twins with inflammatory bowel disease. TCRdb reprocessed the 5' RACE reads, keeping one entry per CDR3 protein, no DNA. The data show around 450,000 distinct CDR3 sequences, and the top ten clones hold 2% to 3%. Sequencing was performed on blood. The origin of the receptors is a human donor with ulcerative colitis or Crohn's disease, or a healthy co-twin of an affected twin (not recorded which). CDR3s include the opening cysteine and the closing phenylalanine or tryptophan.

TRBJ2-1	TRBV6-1	CASIEGRSNEQFF
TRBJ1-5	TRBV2	CASSGKVSNQPQHF
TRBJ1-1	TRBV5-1	CASSLAVPGVNTEAFF
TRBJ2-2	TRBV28	CASSSFSGRRAGELFF
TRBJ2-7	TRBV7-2	CASRPGPNYEQYF
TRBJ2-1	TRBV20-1	CSARDPIKNEQFF
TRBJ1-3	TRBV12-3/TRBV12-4	CASSRPSGNTIYF
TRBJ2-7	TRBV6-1	CASSKNRDRDNEQYF
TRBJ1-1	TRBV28	CASFPGLKGETEAFF
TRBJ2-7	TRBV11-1	CASSPGDYGPYEQYF
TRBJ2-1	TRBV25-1	CASSEWQGGSYNEQFF
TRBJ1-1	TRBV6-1	CASSESLWTEAFF
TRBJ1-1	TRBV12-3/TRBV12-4	CASSLWTGPGDTEAFF
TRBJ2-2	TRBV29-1	CSVGGASGHTGELFF
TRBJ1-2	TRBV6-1	CASSEEGRWENYGYTF
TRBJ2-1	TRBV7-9	CASSASGGDGDEQFF
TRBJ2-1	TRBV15	CATSRGQSEQFF
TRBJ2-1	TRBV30	CAWSAGTGIYNEQFF
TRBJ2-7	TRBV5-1	CASSRHTGTGTTYEQYF
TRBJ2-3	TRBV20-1	CSARGQGSSQDTQYF
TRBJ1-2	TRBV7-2	CASSSDSQFYGYTF
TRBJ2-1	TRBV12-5	CASGTAADEQFF
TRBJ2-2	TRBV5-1	CASSLVDGTGELFF
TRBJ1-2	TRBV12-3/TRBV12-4	CASSYRSYPNYGYTF
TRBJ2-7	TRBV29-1	CSVEIVGAEFYEQYF
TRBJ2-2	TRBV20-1	CSAFISGRSTGELFF
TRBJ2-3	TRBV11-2	CASSLEGQGARDTQYF
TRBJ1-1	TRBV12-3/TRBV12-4	CASSLQVSVGEAFF
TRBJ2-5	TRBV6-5	CASSSQAPKETQYF
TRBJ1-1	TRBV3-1	CASSQERPPGRNTEAFF
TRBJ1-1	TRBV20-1	CSARDSRGLSEAFF
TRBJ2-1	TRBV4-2	CASSQERLAGGRMDNEQFF
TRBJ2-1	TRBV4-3	CASSPRLAGGDEQFF
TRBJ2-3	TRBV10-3	CAISEGITGDTQYF
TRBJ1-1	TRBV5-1	CASSLGGQEGTEAFF
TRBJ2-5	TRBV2	CASSAQRGLLGTQYF
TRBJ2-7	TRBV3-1	CASSQGGTGAYEQYF
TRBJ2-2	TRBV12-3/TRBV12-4	CASSPLRGGELFF
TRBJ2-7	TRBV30	CAWSESGSRNEQYF
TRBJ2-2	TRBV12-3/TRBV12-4	CASHQGAAGELFF
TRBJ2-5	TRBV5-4	CASSLGKETQYF
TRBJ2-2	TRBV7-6	CASSAGPNTGELFF
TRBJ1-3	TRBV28	CASTSGPLSGNTIYF
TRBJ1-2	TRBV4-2	CASNTGVMGYTF
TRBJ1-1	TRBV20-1	CSASGGSRLGTEAFF
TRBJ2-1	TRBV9	CASSVAGNRYNEQFF
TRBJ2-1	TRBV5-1	CASSLMERNNEQFF
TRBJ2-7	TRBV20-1	CSASVIYSYEQYF
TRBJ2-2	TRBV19	CASSIPRAAGDTGELFF
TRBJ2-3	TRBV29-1	CSVEGSTDTQYF
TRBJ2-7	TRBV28	CASRAVSYEQYF
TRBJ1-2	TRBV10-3	CAISESVGSNYYGYTF
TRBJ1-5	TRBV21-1	CASSKARTGEGNQPQHF
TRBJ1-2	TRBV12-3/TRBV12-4	CASSFWAGGRGYTF
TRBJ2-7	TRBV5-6	CASSDRASSYEQYF